This TCR beta chain was recorded in a study of blood T cell repertoires in COVID-19. Profiled with immunoSEQ multiplex PCR; TCRdb holds only in-frame clones, not every one. The sample has about 98,000 clones, approximately 90% seen once. Trimming took off 7 bases at V and 0 bases at J, with 11 bases between the two ends. Germline lookup yields CDR1 LGHDT and CDR2 YNNKEL (reference sequence). The CDR3 sequence is 14 residues long. This TCR was recovered from a man in his 70s with acute or convalescent COVID-19. The chain is built from TRBV3-1 (or the pseudogene TRBV3-2) and TRBJ2-3; a weak D match, TRBD2 (5 bases). What was sequenced was peripheral blood. The CDR3, as DNA: TGTGCCAGCACCTCGGGGATAAGCACAGATACGCAGTATTTT. This translates into CASTSGISTDTQYF.